The text below deals with one TCR beta chain. This CDR3 is built from 12 residues. The V and J ends lost 5 bases and 3 bases respectively, with 7 bases between them. Per germline, CDR1 SGHAT and CDR2 FQDESV (reference sequence). This record belongs to a study of blood T cell repertoires in COVID-19. The wider study: Whether acute or convalescent, the COVID-19 samples came from the United States, Italy and Spain. T cells, B-cell-depleted T cells, or PBMCs provided the cDNA or gDNA that served as material.

Original handling: How many nucleated cells were present was estimated from reference gene primer amplification. The data were produced by immunoSEQ multiplex PCR, yet TCRdb's version contains in-frame clones alone and is incomplete. V and J calls and clone size come straight from that table; D and trimming were deduced from the DNA. The sample includes almost 300,000 clones, roughly 86% of them seen just once. The source of this sequence is a man in his 70s with acute or convalescent COVID-19. The source material was peripheral blood. The chain couples TRBV11-1 to TRBJ1-1; D gene unclear. DNA of the CDR3: TGTGCCAGCAGCAACTTGGACACTGAAGCTTTCTTT. It encodes CASSNLDTEAFF. Full variable domain (rest looked up from reference TRBV11-1 and TRBJ1-1): EAEVAQSPRYKITEKSQAVAFWCDPISGHATLYWYRQILGQGPELLVQFQDESVVDDSQLPKDRFSAERLKGVDSTLKIQPAELGDSAMYLCASSNLDTEAFFGQGTRLTVV.